This T cell receptor beta chain was sequenced in a study of blood T cell repertoires in COVID-19. Generated by immunoSEQ multiplex PCR, the TCRdb table keeps only in-frame clones and is missing some. The table records about 100,000 clones, about 80% of them present only once. The CDR3 has 14 residues. Trimming stripped 5 bases from V and 6 bases from J, with 16 bases between. CDR1 SEHNR and CDR2 FQNEAQ come from the germline V gene (reference sequence). This chain connects TRBV7-9 to TRBJ1-2; D unresolved. The source material was peripheral blood. This TCR was sampled from an older man with active or convalescent COVID-19. CDR3: CASSRVRGYDGYTF. The CDR3 DNA sequence: TGTGCCAGCAGCCGTGTACGGGGTTATGATGGCTACACCTTC.